This T cell receptor (beta chain) derives from a study of a mutant IDH1 vaccine in newly diagnosed glioma. Study details: Receipt of radiotherapy, temozolomide, or both preceded the study, and most received both. Study-level findings and limits: Immune responses arising from the vaccine appeared in approximately 92% of patients.

Time point here: baseline, week 1 (first vaccination visit). Treatment meaning: pre-vaccination baseline after standard-of-care therapy. Germline assignment: CDR1 SGHRS and CDR2 YFSETQ. The CDR3 is 14 amino acids. Trimming took 7 bases from V and 7 from J; bases not matched to a gene: 8. Some clones are missing from TCRdb's copy, which holds only in-frame ones; the method was immunoSEQ multiplex PCR. The sample contains about 92,000 clones, 83% of which appear only once. A note on this clone: Its antigen is unidentified.

This chain joins TRBV5-1 and TRBJ1-6; 7 bases line up with TRBD1. Material: PBMCs, obtained from a glioma patient treated with radiotherapy, temozolomide or both. The sequence was obtained from a woman between 45 and 65 years old with glioma. CDR3 DNA sequence: TGCGCCAGCGGGGTCACAGGGGAGAATTCACCCCTCCACTTT. It yields the protein CASGVTGENSPLHF.